The 18 T cell receptor beta chains below all came from one sample that was sequenced in a study of blood T cell repertoires in COVID-19. Data came from immunoSEQ multiplex PCR; TCRdb stores just in-frame clones and leaves some out. The data contain 290,000 or so clones, over 75% of them singletons. Source material: PBMCs or T cells enriched from blood (not recorded which). Receptors were obtained from a woman aged 30 to 39 who had recovered from COVID-19.

This rearrangement joins TRBV10-1 to TRBJ2-2; D is possibly TRBD1 (6 bases). The germline gives CDR1 WNHNN, CDR2 SYGVQD (reference sequence). Trimming removed 6 bases at V and 0 bases at J, with 11 bases between. CDR3 length equals 15 residues. CDR3 in DNA: TGCGCCAGCAGCCTAGGGGGTTCGAACACCGGGGAGCTGTTTTTT. This translates into CASSLGGSNTGELFF.

The CDR3 DNA reads TGTGCCAGCATCCGGGACAGCCTGAACACTGAAGCTTTCTTT. It specifies CASIRDSLNTEAFF. The V call is TRBV28, the J call TRBJ1-1, with 7 bases that match TRBD1. This CDR3 region has 14 residues. Germline trimming cut 7 bases from V and 0 bases from J; bases unmatched to any gene: 5. CDR1 is MDHEN and CDR2 is SYDVKM in the germline V gene.

The chain links TRBV4-3 to TRBJ1-2, with a tentative D call TRBD1 (6 bases). Trimming pared 0 bases from V and 7 bases from J, leaving 12 bases between. Germline assignment: CDR1 LGHNA and CDR2 YSLEER. This CDR3 is built from 14 residues. As DNA, the CDR3 is TGCGCCAGCAGCCAAGATCATTACAGGGCTGGCTACACCTTC. As protein: CASSQDHYRAGYTF.

For the CDR3, the DNA is TGTGCCAGCAGTTCCGGGACTAGCGGGGGTTACAATGAGCAGTTCTTC. This gives the protein CASSSGTSGGYNEQFF. The chain has TRBV27 and TRBJ2-1; 14 nucleotides agree with TRBD2. V was clipped by 4 bases and J by 4 bases; unmatched bases: 3. The germline gives CDR1 MNHEY, CDR2 SMNVEV (reference sequence). The CDR3 is 16 amino acids.

The chain links TRBV3-1 (or the pseudogene TRBV3-2) to TRBJ2-2; possibly TRBD2 for D (6 bases). Trimming shortened V by 2 bases and J by 4 bases, and 14 bases separated the two germline ends. The CDR3 totals 16 residues. The germline CDR1 and CDR2 sequences are LGHDT and YNNKEL (reference sequence). The CDR3 region is CASSQPTRLVTGELFF. The CDR3 coding sequence is TGTGCCAGCAGCCAACCTACTAGACTAGTCACCGGGGAGCTGTTTTTT.

This rearrangement joins TRBV7-9 to TRBJ1-5; D possibly corresponds to TRBD1 (6 bases). The germline V and J ends were trimmed by 4 bases and 5 bases, with 15 bases remaining between them. The CDR3 runs 15 residues. In germline, CDR1 is SEHNR, CDR2 FQNEAQ (reference sequence). CDR3 protein: CASSSEQGRDQPQHF. The CDR3 DNA reads TGTGCCAGCAGCTCTGAACAGGGTCGAGATCAGCCCCAGCATTTT.

The V gene is TRBV6-4, the J gene TRBJ1-5; D possibly corresponds to TRBD1 (6 bases). V lost 5 bases to trimming and J lost 4 bases, with 9 bases between them. The CDR3 has 13 residues. From germline, CDR1 is MRHNA and CDR2 SNTAGT. The CDR3 region is CASSRQENQPQHF. The CDR3 coding sequence is TGTGCCAGCAGTAGACAGGAGAATCAGCCCCAGCATTTT.

V gene TRBV5-5 combines with J gene TRBJ2-7; 8 nucleotides match TRBD1. Germline values: CDR1 SGHKS, CDR2 YYEKEE (reference sequence). This CDR3 has 14 residues. V lost 2 bases, J lost 6 bases, and 7 bases stayed unmatched. As DNA, the CDR3 is TGTGCCAGCAGCTTTAGTCAGGGGGCGGGCGAGCAGTACTTC. Translation gives CASSFSQGAGEQYF.

A remark on this clone: The sample contains more than one DNA sequence encoding this CDR3. DNA of the CDR3: TGTGCCAGCAGCCCGCGGGACTCCTACAATGAGCAGTTCTTC. Amino acids: CASSPRDSYNEQFF. The chain combines TRBV7-2 with TRBJ2-1; a weak D match, TRBD2 (6 bases). Germline assignment: CDR1 SGHTA and CDR2 FQGNSA. The CDR3 contains 14 residues. The V and J ends lost 5 bases and 0 bases respectively, with 8 bases between them.

This rearrangement joins TRBV7-6 to TRBJ1-5; 7 nucleotides match TRBD1. Unmatched junction bases numbered 5, after V lost 1 base and J lost 2 bases. Germline CDR1 is SGHVS and CDR2 is FNYEAQ. The CDR3 has 16 amino acids. CDR3 nucleotides: TGTGCCAGCAGCTTAGTGCCCCAGGGGGGCAATCAGCCCCAGCATTTT. It yields the protein CASSLVPQGGNQPQHF.

The V and J genes are TRBV6-5 and TRBJ1-4; 9 bases match TRBD1. The trim removed 6 bases at V and 8 bases at J, leaving 7 bases unmatched. The CDR3 covers 14 residues. Germline V gene lookup returns CDR1 MNHEY and CDR2 SVGAGI. DNA of the CDR3: TGTGCCAGCAGGGGGGGACAGGGAGGAGAAAAACTGTTTTTT. Protein: CASRGGQGGEKLFF.

This chain connects TRBV5-1 to TRBJ2-7, with TRBD1 as a possible D gene (6 bases). From germline, CDR1 is SGHRS and CDR2 YFSETQ. This CDR3 is 17 amino acids long. V gave up 4 bases and J gave up 2 bases, with 22 bases separating them. In DNA, the CDR3 is TGCGCCAGCAGCGAATATAAAGGGCCTGGGGGCCCCTACGAGCAGTACTTC. It translates to CASSEYKGPGGPYEQYF.

This chain uses TRBV28 with TRBJ2-3; tentatively, D is TRBD1 (5 bases). Germline values: CDR1 MDHEN, CDR2 SYDVKM. Trimming removed 6 bases from V and 2 bases from J, with 6 bases in between. The CDR3 spans 12 residues. CDR3 sequence: CASRTATDTQYF. CDR3 in DNA: TGTGCCAGCAGGACAGCCACAGATACGCAGTATTTT.

This chain links TRBV4-1 with TRBJ2-7; D possibly corresponds to TRBD2 (5 bases). V lost 4 bases and J 6 bases, leaving 16 bases between the germline ends. Germline CDR1 reads MGHRA; CDR2 reads YSYEKL. The CDR3 extends over 14 amino acids. The CDR3 loop is CASSPRRDAGEQYF. The CDR3 nucleotides are TGCGCCAGCAGCCCCAGAAGAGATGCGGGCGAGCAGTACTTC.

With regard to this clone: The sample holds other DNA sequences that translate to the same CDR3. The chain employs TRBV10-3 and TRBJ2-2, with no clear D. Per the germline V gene, CDR1 is ENHRY and CDR2 is SYGVKD. The V gene lost 4 bases and the J gene lost 0 bases, with 6 bases spanning the gap. CDR3 length: 14 amino acids. The CDR3 DNA is TGTGCCATCAGTGGTCTAGCGAACACCGGGGAGCTGTTTTTT. Protein product: CAISGLANTGELFF.

V and J are TRBV5-6 and TRBJ1-2, with D perhaps matching TRBD1 (5 bases). The CDR3 runs to 13 residues. Trimming removed 0 bases at V and 3 bases at J, with 6 bases between. Looked up from germline, CDR1 is SGHDT and CDR2 is YYEEEE. The CDR3: CASSLEGDYGYTF. CDR3 nucleotide sequence: TGTGCCAGCAGCTTGGAAGGGGACTATGGCTACACCTTC.

The chain combines TRBV10-3 with TRBJ1-1; tentative D call: TRBD1 (6 bases). Germline CDR1 ENHRY, CDR2 SYGVKD. Trimming shortened V by 6 bases and J by 2 bases, and 10 bases separated the two germline ends. The CDR3 totals 13 residues. This chain's CDR3 is CAIRTTGNTEAFF. The CDR3 DNA reads TGTGCCATCAGGACGACAGGTAACACTGAAGCTTTCTTT.

The chain joins TRBV6-1 to TRBJ2-1, with D possibly matching TRBD2 (5 bases). The CDR3 is made up of 11 amino acids. CDR1 MNHNS and CDR2 SASEGT come from the germline V gene. The ends were cut back, 8 bases at V and 8 bases at J, with 10 bases in the middle. CDR3 loop: CASAKADEQFF. The CDR3 DNA reads as TGTGCCAGCGCAAAAGCGGATGAGCAGTTCTTC.